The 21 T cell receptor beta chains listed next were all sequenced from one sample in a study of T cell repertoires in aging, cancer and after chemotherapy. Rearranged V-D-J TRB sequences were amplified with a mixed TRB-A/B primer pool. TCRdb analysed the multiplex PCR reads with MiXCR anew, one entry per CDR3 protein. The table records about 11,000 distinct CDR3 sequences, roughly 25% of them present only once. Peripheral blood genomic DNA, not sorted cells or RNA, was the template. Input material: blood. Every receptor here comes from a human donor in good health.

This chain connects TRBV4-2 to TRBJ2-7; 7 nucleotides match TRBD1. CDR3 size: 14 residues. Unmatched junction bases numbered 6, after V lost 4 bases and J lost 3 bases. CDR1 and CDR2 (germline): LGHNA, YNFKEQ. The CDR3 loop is CASSLRDSLYEQYF. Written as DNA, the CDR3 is TGTGCCAGCAGCCTCCGGGACAGCCTCTACGAGCAGTACTTC.

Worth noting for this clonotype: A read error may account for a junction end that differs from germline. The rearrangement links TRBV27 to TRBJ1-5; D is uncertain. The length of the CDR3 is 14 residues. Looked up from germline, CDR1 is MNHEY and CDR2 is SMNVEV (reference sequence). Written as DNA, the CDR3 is TGTACCAGCAGCTCCTTGGGAGGCAATCAGCCCCAGCATTTT. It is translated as CTSSSLGGNQPQHF.

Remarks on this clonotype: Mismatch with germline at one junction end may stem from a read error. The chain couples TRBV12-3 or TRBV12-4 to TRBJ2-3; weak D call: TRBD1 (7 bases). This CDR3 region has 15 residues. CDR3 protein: CASSSRTRGTDKQYF. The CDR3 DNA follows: TGTGCCAGCAGTTCCCGGACCCGGGGGACAGATAAGCAGTATTTT.

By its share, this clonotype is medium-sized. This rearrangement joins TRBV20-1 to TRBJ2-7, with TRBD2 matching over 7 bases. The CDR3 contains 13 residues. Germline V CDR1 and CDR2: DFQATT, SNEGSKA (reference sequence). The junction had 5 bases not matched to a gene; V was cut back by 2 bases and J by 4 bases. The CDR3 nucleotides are TGCAGTGCTAGACTAGCGGACCCTTACGAGCAGTACTTC. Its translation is CSARLADPYEQYF.

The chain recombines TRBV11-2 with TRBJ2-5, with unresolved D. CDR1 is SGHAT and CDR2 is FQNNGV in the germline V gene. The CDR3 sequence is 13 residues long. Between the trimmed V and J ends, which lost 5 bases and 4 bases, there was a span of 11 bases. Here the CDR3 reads CASSPPFRETQYF. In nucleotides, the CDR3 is TGTGCCAGCAGCCCCCCTTTCCGAGAGACCCAGTACTTC.

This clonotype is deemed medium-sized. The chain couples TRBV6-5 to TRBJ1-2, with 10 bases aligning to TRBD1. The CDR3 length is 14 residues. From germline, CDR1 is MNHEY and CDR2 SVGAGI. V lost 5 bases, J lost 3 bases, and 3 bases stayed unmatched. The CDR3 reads CASSATGGDYGYTF. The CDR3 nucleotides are TGTGCCAGCAGTGCGACAGGGGGCGACTATGGCTACACCTTC.

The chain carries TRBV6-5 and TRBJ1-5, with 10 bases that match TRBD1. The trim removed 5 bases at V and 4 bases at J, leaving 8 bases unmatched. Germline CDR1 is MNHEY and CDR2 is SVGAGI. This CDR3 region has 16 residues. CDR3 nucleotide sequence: TGTGCCAGCAGTACCCATCCGGGACAGGGGAATCAGCCCCAGCATTTT. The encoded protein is CASSTHPGQGNQPQHF.

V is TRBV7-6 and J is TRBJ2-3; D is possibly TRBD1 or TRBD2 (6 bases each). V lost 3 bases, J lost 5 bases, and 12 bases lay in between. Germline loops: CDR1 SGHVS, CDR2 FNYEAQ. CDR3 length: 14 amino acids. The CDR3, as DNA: TGTGCCAGCAGCTTTGGGGGGCGCAGAGATACGCAGTATTTT. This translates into CASSFGGRRDTQYF.

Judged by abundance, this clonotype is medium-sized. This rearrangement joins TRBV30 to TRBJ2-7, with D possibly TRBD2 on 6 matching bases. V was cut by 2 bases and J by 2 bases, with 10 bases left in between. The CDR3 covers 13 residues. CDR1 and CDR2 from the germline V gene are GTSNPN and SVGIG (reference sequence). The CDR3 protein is CAWSWGTAYEQYF. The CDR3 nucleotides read TGTGCCTGGAGTTGGGGGACTGCCTACGAGCAGTACTTC.

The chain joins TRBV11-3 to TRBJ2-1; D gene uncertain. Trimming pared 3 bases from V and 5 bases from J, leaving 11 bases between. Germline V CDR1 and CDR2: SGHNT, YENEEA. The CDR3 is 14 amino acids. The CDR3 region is CASSFDGANNEQFF. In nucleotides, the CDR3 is TGTGCCAGCAGCTTCGACGGAGCCAACAATGAGCAGTTCTTC.

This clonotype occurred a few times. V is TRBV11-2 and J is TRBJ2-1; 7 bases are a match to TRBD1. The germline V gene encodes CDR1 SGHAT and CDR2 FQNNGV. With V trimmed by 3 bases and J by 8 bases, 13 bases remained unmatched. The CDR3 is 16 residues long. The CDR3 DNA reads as TGTGCCAGCAGCTTGGCCGGCGCAGGGGGTGGCGATGAGCAGTTCTTC. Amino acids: CASSLAGAGGGDEQFF.

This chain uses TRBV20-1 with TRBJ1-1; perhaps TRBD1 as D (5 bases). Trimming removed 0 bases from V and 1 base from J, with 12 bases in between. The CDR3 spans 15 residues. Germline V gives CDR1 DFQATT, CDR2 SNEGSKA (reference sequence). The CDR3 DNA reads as TGCAGTGCTAGAGATTTAGGGACGGGGAACACTGAAGCTTTCTTT. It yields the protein CSARDLGTGNTEAFF.

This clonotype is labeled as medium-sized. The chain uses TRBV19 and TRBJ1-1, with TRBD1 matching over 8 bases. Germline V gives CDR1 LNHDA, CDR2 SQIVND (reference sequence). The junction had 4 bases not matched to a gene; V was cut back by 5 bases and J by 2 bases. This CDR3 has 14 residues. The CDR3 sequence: CASSEGQVNTEAFF. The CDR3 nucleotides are TGTGCCAGTAGTGAGGGACAGGTTAACACTGAAGCTTTCTTT. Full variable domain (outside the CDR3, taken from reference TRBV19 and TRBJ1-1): DGGITQSPKYLFRKEGQNVTLSCEQNLNHDAMYWYRQDPGQGLRLIYYSQIVNDFQKGDIAEGYSVSREKKESFPLTVTSAQKNPTAFYLCASSEGQVNTEAFFGQGTRLTVV.

CDR3: CASSQGLAGTDTQYF. As DNA, the CDR3 is TGCGCCAGCAGCCAGGGACTAGCGGGGACAGATACGCAGTATTTT. The chain carries TRBV4-1 and TRBJ2-3; TRBD2 matches 13 bases. With V trimmed by 3 bases and J by 3 bases, 0 bases remained unmatched. Germline assignment: CDR1 MGHRA and CDR2 YSYEKL. The CDR3 spans 15 residues.

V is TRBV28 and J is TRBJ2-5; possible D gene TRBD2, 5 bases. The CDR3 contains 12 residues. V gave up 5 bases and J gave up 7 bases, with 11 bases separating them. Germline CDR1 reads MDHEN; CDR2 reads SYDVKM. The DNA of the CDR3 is TGTGCCAGCAGTACCGGAGGTTGGACCCAGTACTTC. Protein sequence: CASSTGGWTQYF. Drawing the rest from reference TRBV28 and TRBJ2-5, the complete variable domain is DVKVTQSSRYLVKRTGEKVFLECVQDMDHENMFWYRQDPGLGLRLIYFSYDVKMKEKGDIPEGYSVSREKKERFSLILESASTNQTSMYLCASSTGGWTQYFGPGTRLLVL.

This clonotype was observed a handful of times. The CDR3 sequence is CASSPWGGARYNEQFF. The CDR3 DNA sequence: TGTGCCAGCAGCCCATGGGGGGGTGCCCGGTACAATGAGCAGTTCTTC. The V and J genes are TRBV7-2 and TRBJ2-1; 7 bases line up with TRBD2. CDR3 length: 16 residues. V lost 5 bases to trimming and J lost 4 bases; unmatched junction nucleotides: 11. Germline-derived CDR1 and CDR2 are SGHTA and FQGNSA.

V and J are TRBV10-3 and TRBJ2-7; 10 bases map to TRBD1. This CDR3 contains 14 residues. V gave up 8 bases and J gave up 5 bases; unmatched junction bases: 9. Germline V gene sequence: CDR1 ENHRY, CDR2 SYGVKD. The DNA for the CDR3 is TGTGCCATCGCCCCCGGACAGGGGGGCCACGAGCAGTACTTC. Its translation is CAIAPGQGGHEQYF.

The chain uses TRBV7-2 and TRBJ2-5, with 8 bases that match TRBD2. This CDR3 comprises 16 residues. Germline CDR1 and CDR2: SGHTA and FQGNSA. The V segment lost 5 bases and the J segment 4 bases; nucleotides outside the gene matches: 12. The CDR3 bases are TGTGCCAGCAGCCCGGGGGGGGGGCGGTACACAGAGACCCAGTACTTC. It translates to CASSPGGGRYTETQYF.

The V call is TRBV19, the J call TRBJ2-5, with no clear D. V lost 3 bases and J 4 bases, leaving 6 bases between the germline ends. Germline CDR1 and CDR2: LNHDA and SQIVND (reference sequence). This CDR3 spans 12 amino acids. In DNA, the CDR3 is TGTGCCAGTAGTATTACTCTAGAGACCCAGTACTTC. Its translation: CASSITLETQYF.

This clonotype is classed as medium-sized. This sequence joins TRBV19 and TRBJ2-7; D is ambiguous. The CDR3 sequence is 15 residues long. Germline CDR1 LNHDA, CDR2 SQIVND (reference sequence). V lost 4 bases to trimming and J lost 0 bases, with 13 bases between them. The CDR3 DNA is TGTGCCAGTAGTAGTGGGTCAGAGAGCTCCTACGAGCAGTACTTC. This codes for CASSSGSESSYEQYF.

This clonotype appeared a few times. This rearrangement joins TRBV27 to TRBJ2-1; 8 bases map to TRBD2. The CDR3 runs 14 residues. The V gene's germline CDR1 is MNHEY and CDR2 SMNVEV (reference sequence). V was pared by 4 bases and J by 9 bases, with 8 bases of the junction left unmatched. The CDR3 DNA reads TGTGCCAGCAGTTCCACGGGAGGGTTGGGTGAGCAGTTCTTC. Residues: CASSSTGGLGEQFF.